Listed here are 30 T cell receptor beta chains from one sample, sequenced in a study of regulatory T cells in long-lasting Graves disease. Time point given: newly diagnosed GD, antithyroid drugs for less than 3 months. From RNA extracted from PBMCs, the TCR library was made. Construction of TCR beta libraries relied on iRepertoire HTBI primers and on Arm-PCR targeting CDR3 regions. One entry per CDR3 protein, called by TCRdb with MiXCR from the multiplex PCR reads. This table has over 400,000 distinct CDR3 sequences, around 15% appearing once. The same data also contributed to another study, on T cells in Graves' hyperthyroidism and ophthalmopathy.

Sequencing was performed on peripheral blood mononuclear cells (PBMCs), taken at new diagnosis, from a patient treated with antithyroid drugs. The receptors stem from a woman in her forties or fifties with Graves disease.

The chain uses TRBV5-1 and TRBJ1-6; D might be TRBD1 (6 bases). CDR3 length: 15 residues. Between the trimmed V and J ends, which lost 4 bases and 6 bases, there was a span of 14 bases. Germline CDR1 is SGHRS and CDR2 is YFSETQ. The CDR3 sequence is CASSLTDSLNSPLHF. CDR3 DNA sequence: TGCGCCAGCAGCCTCACGGACAGTCTTAATTCACCCCTCCACTTT.

This clonotype has only a few counts. This chain uses TRBV18 with TRBJ1-4; D not certain. The CDR3 covers 16 residues. Deletions cut 2 bases from V and 9 bases from J, with 19 bases between. CDR1 is KGHSH and CDR2 is LQKENI in the germline V gene. CDR3 bases: TGTGCCAGCTCACCAGGGGAGATACAGCCTGTGAAAAAACTGTTTTTT. Translation: CASSPGEIQPVKKLFF.

This clonotype was counted many times. The chain uses TRBV7-2 and TRBJ1-1; D is unresolved. Germline V gene sequence: CDR1 SGHTA, CDR2 FQGNSA. CDR3 length: 13 amino acids. Trimming left V 8 bases short and J 3 bases short, with 13 bases between. The CDR3 loop reads CASSRRADTEAFF. In DNA, the CDR3 is TGTGCCAGCTCGAGACGCGCCGACACTGAAGCTTTCTTT.

Many counts were recorded for this clonotype. V is TRBV6-1 and J is TRBJ2-2, with a tentative D call TRBD1 (5 bases). The length of the CDR3 is 14 residues. The germline V and J ends were trimmed by 5 bases and 6 bases, with 13 bases remaining between them. Germline CDR1 reads MNHNS; CDR2 reads SASEGT. The CDR3 sequence is CASSTPEGAGELFF. The CDR3 DNA follows: TGTGCCAGCAGTACGCCGGAAGGGGCCGGGGAGCTGTTTTTT.

This clonotype was counted many times. For the CDR3, the DNA is TGTGCCAGCCGGAGGGCGGGTGTGGAGACCCAGTACTTC. It yields the protein CASRRAGVETQYF. The chain links TRBV6-1 to TRBJ2-5; perhaps TRBD2 as D (6 bases). In germline, CDR1 is MNHNS, CDR2 SASEGT. V lost 8 bases, J lost 5 bases, and 15 bases lay in between. CDR3 length: 13 residues.

The sample holds a few counts of this clonotype. The chain carries TRBV12-3 or TRBV12-4 and TRBJ2-1; unclear D gene. The CDR3 loop spans 15 amino acids. Between the trimmed V and J ends, which lost 6 bases and 0 bases, there was a span of 12 bases. The CDR3 region has the DNA TGTGCCAGCAGCCCTAGGTACAGCTCCTACAATGAGCAGTTCTTC. Residues: CASSPRYSSYNEQFF.

This clonotype has ten or more counts. The rearrangement uses TRBV27 and TRBJ2-7; TRBD1 matches 9 bases. The ends lost 6 bases at V and 1 base at J; junction bases unmatched: 7. Germline lookup yields CDR1 MNHEY and CDR2 SMNVEV (reference sequence). The CDR3 is 15 amino acids. The CDR3 loop reads CASRPGTGSSYEQYF. DNA for the CDR3: TGTGCCAGCAGACCCGGGACAGGGTCATCCTACGAGCAGTACTTC.

This clonotype was seen repeatedly, ten times or more. This chain uses TRBV7-2 with TRBJ1-1; 9 bases match TRBD1. CDR3 length equals 13 residues. Germline V gene lookup returns CDR1 SGHTA and CDR2 FQGNSA. The junction had 4 bases not matched to a gene; V was cut back by 1 base and J by 10 bases. In DNA, the CDR3 is TGTGCCAGCAGCTTAGACAGGGGGCGAATAGCTTTCTTT. The encoded protein is CASSLDRGRIAFF.

The chain employs TRBV5-1 and TRBJ2-7, with D perhaps matching TRBD2 (5 bases). V was trimmed by 6 bases and J by 3 bases, leaving 10 bases between them. Germline V gene sequence: CDR1 SGHRS, CDR2 YFSETQ. This CDR3 is built from 12 residues. The CDR3 nucleotides are TGCGCCAGCATGGGAGAAGGCTACGAGCAGTACTTC. Its translation: CASMGEGYEQYF.

This clonotype showed up many times. The chain recombines TRBV24-1 with TRBJ1-2, with D possibly matching TRBD1 (6 bases). The germline V gene encodes CDR1 KGHDR and CDR2 SFDVKD. The CDR3 totals 14 residues. V was cut by 4 bases and J by 8 bases, with 16 bases left in between. CDR3 amino acids: CATSEGTGHGGYTF. The CDR3, as DNA: TGTGCCACCAGTGAGGGCACAGGGCATGGCGGCTACACCTTC.

The V gene is TRBV5-1, the J gene TRBJ1-3; D is undetermined. This CDR3 comprises 13 residues. Germline V gene data show CDR1 as SGHRS and CDR2 as YFSETQ. With 6 bases removed from V and 0 bases from J, the gap between germline ends came to 7 bases. CDR3 region: CASMRDSGNTIYF. CDR3 nucleotides: TGCGCCAGCATGAGAGACTCTGGAAACACCATATATTTT.

For this clonotype: This sequence may be a read error, since a much larger clone differs from it by one base. The genes are TRBV20-1 and TRBJ2-4; 11 nucleotides line up with TRBD2. The DNA end is a closer match to TRBJ2-5, so the J assignment may be wrong. Per the germline V gene, CDR1 is DFQATT and CDR2 is SNEGSKA (reference sequence). The CDR3 consists of 14 residues. CDR3 sequence reads: CSSLTSGMGGTQYF. CDR3 nucleotides: TGCAGTTCATTGACTAGCGGGATGGGTGGGACCCAGTACTTC.

This chain uses TRBV6-1 with TRBJ2-7; possible D gene TRBD1, 6 bases. This CDR3 has 19 amino acids. V was cut by 9 bases and J by 3 bases, with 33 bases left in between. The germline CDR1 and CDR2 sequences are MNHNS and SASEGT. Here the CDR3 reads CASTQQGWGRIRTIYEQYF. The CDR3 region has the DNA TGTGCCAGTACACAACAGGGCTGGGGACGAATTCGGACGATCTACGAGCAGTACTTC.

The table lists this clonotype with many counts. V is TRBV4-1 and J is TRBJ2-1; perhaps TRBD2 as D (5 bases). The germline V gene has CDR1 MGHRA and CDR2 YSYEKL. With 4 bases removed from V and 0 bases from J, the gap between germline ends came to 10 bases. The CDR3 runs to 15 residues. This CDR3 reads CASSPGEFSYNEQFF. The CDR3 DNA follows: TGCGCCAGCAGCCCTGGGGAGTTCTCCTACAATGAGCAGTTCTTC.

The chain couples TRBV13 to TRBJ2-5, with 9 bases that match TRBD2. The junction had 17 bases not matched to a gene; V was cut back by 5 bases and J by 7 bases. The CDR3 sequence is 17 residues long. Germline values: CDR1 PRHDT, CDR2 FYEKMQ (reference sequence). The CDR3 bases are TGTGCCAGCAGCACCCCGGGGCTAGCGGGACTCAAAGGGACCCAGTACTTC. This codes for CASSTPGLAGLKGTQYF.

With respect to this clonotype: A single base separates this from a much larger clone, so it may be a read error. The rearrangement uses TRBV12-3 or TRBV12-4 and TRBJ2-1, with a weak D call TRBD1 (8 bases). This CDR3 region has 15 residues. Between the trimmed V and J ends, which lost 5 bases and 8 bases, there was a span of 19 bases. DNA of the CDR3: TGTGCCAGCAGTCCCAGCGGGGACAGGCACGATGAGCAGTTCTTC. Residues: CASSPSGDRHDEQFF.

The table lists this clonotype with many counts. This chain connects TRBV28 to TRBJ2-7; D unclear. This CDR3 has 15 amino acids. Trimming left V 0 bases short and J 7 bases short, with 16 bases between. Germline V lookup: CDR1 MDHEN, CDR2 SYDVKM. CDR3 region: CASSLWVDTREEQYF. CDR3 coding DNA: TGTGCCAGCAGTTTATGGGTCGACACCCGTGAAGAGCAGTACTTC.

This clonotype was observed many times. The chain recombines TRBV7-2 with TRBJ2-4; 8 bases line up with TRBD2. The V and J ends lost 3 bases and 4 bases, in that order; junction bases with no gene match: 5. Germline V CDR1 and CDR2: SGHTA, FQGNSA. The CDR3 is 15 residues long. The CDR3 coding sequence is TGTGCCAGCAGCTTGAGTAGCGGGATAAAAAACATTCAGTACTTC. It yields the protein CASSLSSGIKNIQYF.

This clonotype occurred many times. The V call is TRBV11-2, the J call TRBJ1-1; 7 nucleotides line up with TRBD1. The CDR3 runs to 16 residues. Trimming took 5 bases from V and 1 from J; bases not matched to a gene: 10. CDR1 is SGHAT, CDR2 FQNNGV, per germline. The CDR3 sequence: CASSPSAGTANTEAFF. Here the CDR3 DNA reads TGTGCCAGCAGCCCGAGCGCCGGGACAGCGAACACTGAAGCTTTCTTT. The full variable domain, in which reference TRBV11-2 and TRBJ1-1 provide the parts outside the CDR3, is EAGVAQSPRYKIIEKRQSVAFWCNPISGHATLYWYQQILGQGPKLLIQFQNNGVVDDSQLPKDRFSAERLKGVDSTLKIQPAKLEDSAVYLCASSPSAGTANTEAFFGQGTRLTVV.

The chain recombines TRBV5-1 with TRBJ2-5; D not resolved. Germline V gives CDR1 SGHRS, CDR2 YFSETQ. V shed 2 bases and J shed 5 bases, with 10 bases lying between them. This CDR3 region has 13 residues. CDR3 bases: TGCGCCAGCAGCTTCTGGACCAGCGAGACCCAGTACTTC. Translation gives CASSFWTSETQYF.

In this sample, this clonotype turned up a few times. The chain recombines TRBV30 with TRBJ2-1; D unresolved. V lost 2 bases and J 3 bases, leaving 14 bases between the germline ends. The CDR3 sequence is 15 residues long. The germline gives CDR1 GTSNPN, CDR2 SVGIG (reference sequence). Written as DNA, the CDR3 is TGTGCCTGGAGTAGGGCAGCCACTGGCTACAATGAGCAGTTCTTC. This sequence encodes CAWSRAATGYNEQFF. Variable domain in full (rest from reference TRBV30 and TRBJ2-1): SQTIHQWPATLVQPVGSPLSLECTVEGTSNPNLYWYRQAAGRGLQLLFYSVGIGQISSEVPQNLSASRPQDRQFILSSKKLLLSDSGFYLCAWSRAATGYNEQFFGPGTRLTVL.

In nucleotides, the CDR3 is TGTGCCAGCAGCCGGGGGACTAGCGGGACTATAAGGGGGGAGACCCAGTACTTC. Translated, it gives CASSRGTSGTIRGETQYF. The chain couples TRBV9 to TRBJ2-5; 13 bases align to TRBD2. The length of the CDR3 is 18 residues. V was clipped by 4 bases and J by 5 bases; unmatched bases: 14. The germline V gene has CDR1 SGDLS and CDR2 YYNGEE. Looking up the rest from reference TRBV9 and TRBJ2-5 gives the full variable domain: DSGVTQTPKHLITATGQRVTLRCSPRSGDLSVYWYQQSLDQGLQFLIQYYNGEERAKGNILERFSAQQFPDLHSELNLSSLELGDSALYFCASSRGTSGTIRGETQYFGPGTRLLVL.

This clonotype has a count of ten or more. The chain carries TRBV5-1 and TRBJ1-1, with TRBD1 as a possible D gene (5 bases). With 3 bases removed from V and 6 bases from J, the gap between germline ends came to 15 bases. Per germline, CDR1 SGHRS and CDR2 YFSETQ. This CDR3 is 14 amino acids long. DNA of the CDR3: TGCGCCAGCAGCTACAACCGGGGGTACGCTGAAGCTTTCTTT. It encodes CASSYNRGYAEAFF.

This clonotype was counted at least ten times. V gene TRBV6-5 combines with J gene TRBJ2-3; tentative D call: TRBD2 (6 bases). Germline-derived CDR1 and CDR2 are MNHEY and SVGAGI. V lost 2 bases, J lost 5 bases, and 11 bases lay in between. The CDR3 spans 14 residues. DNA of the CDR3: TGTGCCAGCAGTTACGCTAGCGTCGGAGATACGCAGTATTTT. It is translated as CASSYASVGDTQYF.

This chain joins TRBV6-4 and TRBJ2-3, with 10 bases lining up with TRBD1. The CDR3 has 15 residues. CDR1 MRHNA and CDR2 SNTAGT come from the germline V gene. J was trimmed by 2 bases and V by 3 bases; bases with no gene match: 2. The CDR3 region has the DNA TGTGCCAGCAGTGATGGGACAGGGGACACAGATACGCAGTATTTT. This sequence encodes CASSDGTGDTDTQYF.

This clonotype was recorded at least ten times. The J gene is TRBJ1-2, the V gene TRBV28, with TRBD1 as a possible D gene (5 bases). Germline lookup yields CDR1 MDHEN and CDR2 SYDVKM. The CDR3 extends over 16 amino acids. With 7 bases removed from V and 7 bases from J, the gap between germline ends came to 25 bases. The CDR3: CASNPGGDGHMAGYTF. In DNA form, the CDR3 reads TGTGCCAGCAACCCCGGAGGGGACGGCCACATGGCTGGCTACACCTTC.

This clonotype was seen at least ten times. The V call is TRBV12-3 or TRBV12-4, the J call TRBJ2-2, with D hard to call. V shed 2 bases and J shed 0 bases, with 4 bases lying between them. This CDR3 is built from 14 residues. The CDR3 is CASSLRSNTGELFF. In DNA, the CDR3 is TGTGCCAGCAGTTTACGGTCGAACACCGGGGAGCTGTTTTTT.

This clonotype was picked up many times. J is TRBJ2-7 and V is TRBV6-9; a possible D gene is TRBD1 (5 bases). V was cut by 3 bases and J by 5 bases, with 8 bases left in between. CDR1 is MNHGY, CDR2 SVAAGI, per germline. The CDR3 totals 12 residues. The CDR3 here is CASSYEGDEQYF. The DNA of the CDR3 is TGTGCCAGCAGTTACGAAGGGGACGAGCAGTACTTC.

The sample holds a few counts of this clonotype. The chain has TRBV7-3 and TRBJ1-2; D not resolved. Trimming cost V 2 bases and J 8 bases, with 12 bases left between them. CDR1 and CDR2 from the germline V gene are SGHTA and FQGTGA. This CDR3 contains 13 residues. The CDR3 protein is CASSLVEGPGYTF. CDR3 bases: TGTGCCAGCAGCTTAGTGGAGGGCCCCGGCTACACCTTC.

This chain connects TRBV30 to TRBJ2-1; 7 bases line up with TRBD2. The CDR3 loop spans 15 amino acids. V lost 4 bases to trimming and J lost 0 bases; unmatched junction nucleotides: 6. Per germline, CDR1 GTSNPN and CDR2 SVGIG (reference sequence). The CDR3 DNA follows: TGTGCCTGGAATCCAGCGGGAAGCTCCTACAATGAGCAGTTCTTC. Its translation: CAWNPAGSSYNEQFF.